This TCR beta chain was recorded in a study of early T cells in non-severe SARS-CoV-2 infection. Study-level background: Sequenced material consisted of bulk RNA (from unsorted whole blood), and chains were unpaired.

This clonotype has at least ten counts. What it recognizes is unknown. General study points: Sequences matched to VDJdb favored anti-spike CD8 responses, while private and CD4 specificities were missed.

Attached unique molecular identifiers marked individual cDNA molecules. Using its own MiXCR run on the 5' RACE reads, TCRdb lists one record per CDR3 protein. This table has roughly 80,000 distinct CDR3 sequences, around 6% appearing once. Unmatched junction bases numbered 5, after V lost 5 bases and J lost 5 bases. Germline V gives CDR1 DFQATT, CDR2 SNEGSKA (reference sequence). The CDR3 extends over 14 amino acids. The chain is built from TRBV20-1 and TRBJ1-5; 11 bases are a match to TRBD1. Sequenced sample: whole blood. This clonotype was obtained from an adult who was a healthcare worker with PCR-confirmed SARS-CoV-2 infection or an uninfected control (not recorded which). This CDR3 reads CSAGQGAEDQPQHF. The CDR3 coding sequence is TGCAGTGCTGGACAGGGGGCTGAGGATCAGCCCCAGCATTTT.